Reported below is one T cell receptor beta chain. TCRdb keeps only in-frame clones here, not all; method: immunoSEQ multiplex PCR. The repertoire holds about 360,000 clones, with 86% as singletons. The sample belongs to a study of blood T cell repertoires in COVID-19. Sequenced: peripheral blood. The source is a woman aged 55-75 years with COVID-19, enrolled during active disease.

The CDR3 sequence: CASSQDPSGGQETQYF. The CDR3 DNA sequence: TGTGCCAGCAGCCAAGATCCTAGCGGGGGACAAGAGACCCAGTACTTC. The rearrangement joins TRBV4-2 to TRBJ2-5, with 10 nucleotides matching TRBD2. Germline assignment: CDR1 LGHNA and CDR2 YNFKEQ. The CDR3 consists of 16 residues. V shed 0 bases, J shed 2 bases, and the junction held 3 bases outside the gene matches.